This TCR beta chain was recorded in a study of cytomegalovirus exposure and HLA in healthy donors. The table came from immunoSEQ multiplex PCR; TCRdb's copy has only in-frame clones and leaves some out. This table has hundreds of thousands of clones, roughly 89% appearing once. A note on this clone: Its specificity is not known.

With 5 bases removed from V and 6 bases from J, the gap between germline ends came to 10 bases. Germline CDR1 is MNHEY and CDR2 is SVGAGI. This CDR3 spans 13 amino acids. Study-level findings and limits: Under in vitro conditions, three CMV-associated chains were confirmed as specific for CMV antigens. The classifier reportedly diagnosed cytomegalovirus status with high specificity and sensitivity.

Sequencing input: PBMCs. V gene TRBV6-5 combines with J gene TRBJ2-2, with D tentatively TRBD2 (6 bases). This TCR was recovered from a woman between 18 and 30 years old in good health and CMV-seronegative. DNA of the CDR3: TGTGCCAGCAGTCCTTGGGGGGCCGGGGAGCTGTTTTTT. Translated, it gives CASSPWGAGELFF.